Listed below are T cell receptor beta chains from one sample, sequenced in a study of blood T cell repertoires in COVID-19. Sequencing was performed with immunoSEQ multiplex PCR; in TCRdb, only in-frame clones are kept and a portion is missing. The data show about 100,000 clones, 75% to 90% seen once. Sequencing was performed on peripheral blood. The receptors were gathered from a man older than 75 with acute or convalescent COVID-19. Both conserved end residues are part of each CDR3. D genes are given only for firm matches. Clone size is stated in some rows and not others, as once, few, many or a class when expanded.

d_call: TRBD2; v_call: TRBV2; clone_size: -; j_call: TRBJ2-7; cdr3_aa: CASSEGLAGVYEQYF; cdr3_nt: TGTGCCAGCAGTGAAGGACTAGCGGGAGTCTACGAGCAGTACTTC
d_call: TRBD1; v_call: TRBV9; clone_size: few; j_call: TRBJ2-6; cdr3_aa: CASSVSDRGGSGANVLTF; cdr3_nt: TGTGCCAGCAGCGTTTCGGACAGGGGGGGCTCTGGGGCCAACGTCCTGACTTTC
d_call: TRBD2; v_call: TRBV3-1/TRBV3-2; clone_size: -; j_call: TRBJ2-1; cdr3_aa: CASSQAERGPYNEQFF; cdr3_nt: TGTGCCAGCAGCCAAGCCGAGCGGGGGCCCTACAATGAGCAGTTCTTC
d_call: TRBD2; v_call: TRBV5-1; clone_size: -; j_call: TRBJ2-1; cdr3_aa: CASSSGTSGRPGEQFF; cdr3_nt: TGCGCCAGCAGCTCAGGGACTAGCGGGAGGCCGGGTGAGCAGTTCTTC
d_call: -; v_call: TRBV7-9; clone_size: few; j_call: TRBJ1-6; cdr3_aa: CASGGGAYNSPLHF; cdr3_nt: TGTGCCAGCGGCGGAGGGGCTTATAATTCACCCCTCCACTTT
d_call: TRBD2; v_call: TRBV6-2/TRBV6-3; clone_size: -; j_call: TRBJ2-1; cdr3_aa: CASSNLAGAAFEQFF; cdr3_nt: TGTGCCAGCAGTAACCTAGCGGGGGCGGCGTTTGAGCAGTTCTTC
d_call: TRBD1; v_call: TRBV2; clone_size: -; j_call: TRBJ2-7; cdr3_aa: CASSAGTAFEQYF; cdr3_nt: TGTGCCAGCAGTGCCGGGACAGCCTTTGAGCAGTACTTC
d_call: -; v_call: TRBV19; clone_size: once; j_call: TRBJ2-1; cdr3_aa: CASSSRETAHNEQFF; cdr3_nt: TGTGCCAGTAGTTCTCGGGAGACGGCGCACAATGAGCAGTTCTTC
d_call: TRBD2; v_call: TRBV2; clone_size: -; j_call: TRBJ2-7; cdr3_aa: CASTAGLAGTYEQYF; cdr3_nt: TGTGCCAGCACCGCTGGACTAGCGGGAACTTACGAGCAGTACTTC
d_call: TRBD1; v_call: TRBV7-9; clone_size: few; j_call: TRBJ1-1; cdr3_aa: CASSFEGQGTAFF; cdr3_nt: TGTGCCAGCAGCTTCGAAGGACAGGGGACGGCTTTCTTT
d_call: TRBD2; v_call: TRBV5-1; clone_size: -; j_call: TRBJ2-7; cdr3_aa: CASSKTSGTTYEQYF; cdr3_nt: TGCGCCAGCAGCAAGACTAGCGGAACTACCTACGAGCAGTACTTC
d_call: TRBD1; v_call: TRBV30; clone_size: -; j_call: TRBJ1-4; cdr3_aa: CAWRQGQGGNEKLFF; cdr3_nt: TGTGCCTGGAGGCAAGGACAGGGGGGGAATGAAAAACTGTTTTTT
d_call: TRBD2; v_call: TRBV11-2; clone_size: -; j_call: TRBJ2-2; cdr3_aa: CASSLESASGRTGELFF; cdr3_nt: TGTGCCAGCAGCTTAGAGTCGGCTAGCGGGAGAACCGGGGAGCTGTTTTTT
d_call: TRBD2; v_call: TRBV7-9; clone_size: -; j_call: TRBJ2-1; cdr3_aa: CASSPGLASYNEQFF; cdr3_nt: TGTGCCAGCAGCCCGGGACTAGCGTCCTACAATGAGCAGTTCTTC
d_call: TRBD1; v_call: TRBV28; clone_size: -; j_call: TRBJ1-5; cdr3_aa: CASSFLGQGANNQPQHF; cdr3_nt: TGTGCCAGCAGTTTCCTAGGACAGGGGGCTAACAATCAGCCCCAGCATTTT
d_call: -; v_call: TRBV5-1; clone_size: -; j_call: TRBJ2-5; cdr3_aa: CASSLDSQETQYF; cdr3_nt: TGCGCCAGCAGCTTGGACAGTCAAGAGACCCAGTACTTC
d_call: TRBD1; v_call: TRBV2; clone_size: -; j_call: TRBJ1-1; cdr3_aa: CASSVGQGNTEAFF; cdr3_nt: TGTGCCAGCAGTGTCGGACAGGGAAACACTGAAGCTTTCTTT
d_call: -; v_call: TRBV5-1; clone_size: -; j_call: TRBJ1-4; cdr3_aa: CASSSLVGDNEKLFF; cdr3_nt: TGCGCCAGCAGCTCCTTGGTGGGCGATAATGAAAAACTGTTTTTT
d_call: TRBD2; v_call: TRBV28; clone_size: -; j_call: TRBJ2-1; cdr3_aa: CASSVLAGSYNEQFF; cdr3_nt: TGTGCCAGCAGTGTACTAGCGGGGTCATACAATGAGCAGTTCTTC
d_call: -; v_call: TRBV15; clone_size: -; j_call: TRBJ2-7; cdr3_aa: CATSRGNSYEQYF; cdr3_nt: TGTGCCACCAGTCGGGGAAATTCCTACGAGCAGTACTTC
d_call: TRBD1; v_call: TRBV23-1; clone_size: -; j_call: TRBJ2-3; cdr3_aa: CASSPGTGASDTQYF; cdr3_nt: TGCGCCAGCAGTCCTGGGACAGGAGCCTCAGATACGCAGTATTTT
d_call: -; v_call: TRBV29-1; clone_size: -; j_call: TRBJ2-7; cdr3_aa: CSVTEGGSYEQYF; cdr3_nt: TGCAGCGTCACGGAGGGAGGATCGTACGAGCAGTACTTC
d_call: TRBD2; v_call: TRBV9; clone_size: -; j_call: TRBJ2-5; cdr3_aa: CASSSRTSGQETQYF; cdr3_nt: TGTGCCAGCAGCTCGAGGACTAGCGGACAAGAGACCCAGTACTTC
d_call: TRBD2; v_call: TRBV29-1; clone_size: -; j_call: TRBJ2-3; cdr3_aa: CSVGGGSNADTQYF; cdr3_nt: TGCAGCGTTGGCGGCGGGAGTAACGCAGATACGCAGTATTTT
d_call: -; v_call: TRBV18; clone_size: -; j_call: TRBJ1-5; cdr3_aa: CASSPGGLGNQPQHF; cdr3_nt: TGTGCCAGCTCACCGGGAGGGTTGGGCAATCAGCCCCAGCATTTT
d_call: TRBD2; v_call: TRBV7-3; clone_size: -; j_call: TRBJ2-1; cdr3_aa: CASSSSTSGKTGEQFF; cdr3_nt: TGTGCCAGCAGCTCGTCGACTAGCGGAAAGACGGGTGAGCAGTTCTTC
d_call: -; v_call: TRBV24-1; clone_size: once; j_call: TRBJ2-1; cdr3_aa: CATSQRGSNEQFF; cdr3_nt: TGTGCCACCTCACAAAGGGGCAGCAATGAGCAGTTCTTC
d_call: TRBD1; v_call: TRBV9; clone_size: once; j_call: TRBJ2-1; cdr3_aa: CASSERPGTVEQFF; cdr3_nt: TGTGCCAGCAGCGAGAGACCCGGGACAGTAGAGCAGTTCTTC
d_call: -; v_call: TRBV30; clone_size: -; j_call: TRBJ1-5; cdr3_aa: CAWSPRHSGLGQPQHF; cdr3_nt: TGTGCCTGGAGCCCCAGGCATTCAGGTTTAGGTCAGCCCCAGCATTTT
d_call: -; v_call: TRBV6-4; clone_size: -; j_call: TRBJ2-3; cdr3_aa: CASSVKPGSDTQYF; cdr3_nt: TGTGCCAGCAGTGTTAAGCCGGGTTCGGATACGCAGTATTTT
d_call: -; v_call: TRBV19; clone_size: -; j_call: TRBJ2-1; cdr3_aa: CASTKGNQGGYNEQFF; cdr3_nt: TGTGCCAGTACCAAAGGGAACCAAGGAGGGTACAATGAGCAGTTCTTC
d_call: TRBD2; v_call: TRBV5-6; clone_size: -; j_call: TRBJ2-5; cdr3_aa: CASTLGGREETQYF; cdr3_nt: TGTGCCAGCACCCTGGGAGGGAGGGAAGAGACCCAGTACTTC
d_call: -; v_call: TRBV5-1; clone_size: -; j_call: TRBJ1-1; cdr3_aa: CASSLDWRGIEAFF; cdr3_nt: TGCGCCAGCAGCTTGGATTGGCGGGGCATTGAAGCTTTCTTT
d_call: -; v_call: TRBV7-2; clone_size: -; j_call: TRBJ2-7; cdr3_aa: CASSLYPGVSGEQYF; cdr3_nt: TGTGCCAGCAGCTTATATCCGGGAGTATCTGGTGAGCAGTACTTC
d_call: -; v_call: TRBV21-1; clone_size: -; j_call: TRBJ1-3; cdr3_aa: CASSKLTIYF; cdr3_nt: TGTGCCAGCAGCAAACTCACCATATATTTT
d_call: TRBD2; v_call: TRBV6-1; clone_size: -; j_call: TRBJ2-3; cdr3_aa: CASSEASGTHTQYF; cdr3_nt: TGTGCCAGCAGTGAGGCTAGCGGGACCCATACGCAGTATTTT
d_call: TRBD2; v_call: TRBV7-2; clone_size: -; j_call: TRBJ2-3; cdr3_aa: CASSPGLAGTISTDTQYF; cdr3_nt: TGTGCCAGCAGCCCCGGACTAGCGGGTACGATTAGCACAGATACGCAGTATTTT
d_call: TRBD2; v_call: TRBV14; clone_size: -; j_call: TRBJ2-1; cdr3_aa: CASSQDYFQWGREGNNEQFF; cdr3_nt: TGTGCCAGCAGCCAAGATTACTTCCAGTGGGGGCGGGAGGGTAATAATGAGCAGTTCTTC
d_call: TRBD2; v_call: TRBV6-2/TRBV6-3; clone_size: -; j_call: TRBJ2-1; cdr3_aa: CASRLAGGPSGGQFF; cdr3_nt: TGTGCCAGCCGCCTAGCGGGAGGGCCGAGTGGCGGGCAGTTCTTC
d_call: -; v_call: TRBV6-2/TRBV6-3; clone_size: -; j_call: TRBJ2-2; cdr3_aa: CASSYLATNTGELFF; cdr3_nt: TGTGCCAGCAGTTACCTAGCGACGAACACCGGGGAGCTGTTTTTT
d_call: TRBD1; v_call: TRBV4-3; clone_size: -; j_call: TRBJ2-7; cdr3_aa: CASSQAETGDPYEQYF; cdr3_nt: TGCGCCAGCAGCCAAGCGGAGACAGGGGACCCCTACGAGCAGTACTTC
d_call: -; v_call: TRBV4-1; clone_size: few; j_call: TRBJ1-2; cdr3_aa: CASSQELTGLSGYTF; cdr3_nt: TGCGCCAGCAGCCAAGAGTTAACAGGGCTATCTGGCTACACCTTC